Each of the 27 T cell receptor beta chains below was sequenced from the same sample in a study of cytomegalovirus exposure and HLA in healthy donors. The PCR ran on 60 Vbeta and 13 Jbeta primers. This table comes from immunoSEQ multiplex PCR, and its TCRdb copy is limited to in-frame clones, with some not included. Of tens of thousands of clones listed, roughly 79% are singletons. The sample comprised PBMCs. These receptors were collected from a woman aged 25-40 years in good health and CMV-seronegative.

The genes are TRBV6-5 and TRBJ2-1, with D perhaps matching TRBD1 (5 bases). Germline V CDR1 and CDR2: MNHEY, SVGAGI. The V end lost 0 bases, the J end lost 9 bases, and 15 bases lay between the germline ends. This CDR3 is 15 amino acids long. CDR3 sequence: CASSYSKKWQGEQFF. Here the CDR3 DNA reads TGTGCCAGCAGTTACTCGAAAAAGTGGCAGGGTGAGCAGTTCTTC.

J is TRBJ2-1 and V is TRBV2; 7 bases map to TRBD2. Germline V gives CDR1 SNHLY, CDR2 FYNNEI. Trimming removed 8 bases from V and 6 bases from J; junction bases left unmatched: 13. This CDR3 is 15 amino acids long. CDR3 DNA sequence: TGTGCCAGCGATACTGGAACTAGCGTTTCCAATGAGCAGTTCTTC. It codes for CASDTGTSVSNEQFF.

The chain links TRBV4-3 to TRBJ1-2; 8 bases line up with TRBD1. The CDR3 spans 17 residues. Germline V CDR1 and CDR2: LGHNA, YSLEER. Trimming cost V 0 bases and J 4 bases; bases outside gene matches: 10. DNA for the CDR3: TGCGCCAGCAGCCAAGACGCCCCCCGGACAGGGACCTATGGCTACACCTTC. This codes for CASSQDAPRTGTYGYTF.

The chain joins TRBV10-3 to TRBJ2-1; 8 bases are a match to TRBD1. Trimming at V came to 3 bases and at J to 13 bases, leaving 5 bases not matched to a gene. The CDR3 runs to 12 residues. CDR1 and CDR2 from the germline V gene are ENHRY and SYGVKD. The CDR3 nucleotides are TGTGCCATCAGTGACCGACAGGGGCTACAGTTCTTC. It specifies CAISDRQGLQFF.

The CDR3 here is CASSYGQGNQPQHF. The CDR3 DNA is TGTGCCAGCAGCTATGGTCAGGGCAATCAGCCCCAGCATTTT. The gene calls are TRBV4-2 and TRBJ1-5; D not certain. The ends were cut back, 5 bases at V and 2 bases at J, with 10 bases in the middle. Germline V gene lookup returns CDR1 LGHNA and CDR2 YNFKEQ. This CDR3 has 14 residues.

This chain joins TRBV27 and TRBJ1-2; possibly TRBD1 for D (5 bases). Germline-derived CDR1 and CDR2 are MNHEY and SMNVEV (reference sequence). V was pared by 1 base and J by 2 bases, with 8 bases between. The CDR3 contains 14 residues. The CDR3 bases are TGTGCCAGCAGTTTATTCCGACAGAACTATGGCTACACCTTC. Residues: CASSLFRQNYGYTF.

The J gene is TRBJ2-1, the V gene TRBV5-1, with TRBD2 identical over 8 bases. The CDR3 has 16 amino acids. Unmatched junction bases numbered 5, after V lost 0 bases and J lost 3 bases. Germline V gene data show CDR1 as SGHRS and CDR2 as YFSETQ. This chain's CDR3 is CASSLDIAGYYNEQFF. The CDR3 bases are TGCGCCAGCAGCTTGGATATAGCGGGATACTACAATGAGCAGTTCTTC.

The chain employs TRBV5-1 and TRBJ2-2, with 8 bases that match TRBD2. V shed 1 base and J 3 bases; nucleotides not matched to a gene: 2. CDR3 size: 15 residues. Germline V gene lookup returns CDR1 SGHRS and CDR2 YFSETQ. CDR3 sequence reads: CASSLLAGDTGELFF. CDR3 sequence (DNA): TGCGCCAGCAGCTTGCTAGCGGGCGACACCGGGGAGCTGTTTTTT.

The V and J genes are TRBV11-3 and TRBJ2-1, with 8 bases aligning to TRBD2. Germline V gives CDR1 SGHNT, CDR2 YENEEA. The junction had 6 bases not matched to a gene; V was cut back by 3 bases and J by 2 bases. This CDR3 contains 16 residues. CDR3 bases: TGTGCCAGCAGCTTCAAGCGGGAGAGCACCTACAATGAGCAGTTCTTC. Protein sequence: CASSFKRESTYNEQFF. The complete variable domain, with remaining parts taken from reference TRBV11-3 and TRBJ2-1, reads EAGVVQSPRYKIIEKKQPVAFWCNPISGHNTLYWYLQNLGQGPELLIRYENEEAVDDSQLPKDRFSAERLKGVDSTLKIQPAELGDSAVYLCASSFKRESTYNEQFFGPGTRLTVL.

The chain is built from TRBV10-3 and TRBJ2-1; TRBD1 might be the D (5 bases). The germline CDR1 and CDR2 sequences are ENHRY and SYGVKD. The V gene lost 4 bases and the J gene lost 8 bases, with 18 bases spanning the gap. The CDR3 is 15 amino acids. CDR3 DNA: TGTGCCATCAGTGCAGGGCTACGTTCCAGACATGAGCAGTTCTTC. Residues: CAISAGLRSRHEQFF.

This rearrangement joins TRBV7-8 to TRBJ1-2; TRBD1 matches at 7 bases. Germline CDR1 reads SGHVS; CDR2 reads FQNEAQ. The CDR3 is 15 residues long. The V gene end was trimmed by 3 bases and the J gene end by 2 bases; junction bases not matched to a gene: 6. The CDR3 here is CASSFQTGSNYGYTF. The CDR3 DNA reads TGTGCCAGCAGCTTCCAGACAGGGTCGAACTATGGCTACACCTTC.

The chain joins TRBV2 to TRBJ2-3; D unclear. The germline V gene encodes CDR1 SNHLY and CDR2 FYNNEI. The CDR3 consists of 10 residues. Deletions cut 6 bases from V and 6 bases from J, with 4 bases between. CDR3 nucleotides: TGTGCCAGCAGCGTGGATACGCAGTATTTT. This translates into CASSVDTQYF.

The V call is TRBV6-1, the J call TRBJ2-2; 7 bases line up with TRBD1. The CDR3 consists of 15 residues. The ends lost 11 bases at V and 3 bases at J; junction bases unmatched: 12. CDR1 and CDR2 from the germline V gene are MNHNS and SASEGT. This CDR3 reads CALLKGGVYTGELFF. The CDR3 DNA follows: TGTGCCCTGTTGAAAGGGGGCGTGTACACCGGGGAGCTGTTTTTT.

The rearrangement joins TRBV28 to TRBJ2-7, with D perhaps TRBD2 (5 bases). Germline V lookup: CDR1 MDHEN, CDR2 SYDVKM. The germline V and J ends were trimmed by 6 bases and 3 bases, with 15 bases remaining between them. The CDR3 loop spans 14 amino acids. CDR3 in amino acids: CASSPGVGNYEQYF. The CDR3 DNA follows: TGTGCCAGCAGCCCCGGGGTCGGAAACTACGAGCAGTACTTC.

The V gene is TRBV29-1, the J gene TRBJ2-3, with 7 bases identical to TRBD2. The J segment lost 1 base and the V segment lost 1 base, leaving 17 bases of the junction unmatched. Germline V gene sequence: CDR1 SQVTM, CDR2 ANQGSEA. This CDR3 region has 19 residues. The CDR3 region has the DNA TGCAGCGTTGAAGTCCCCCCGGGACGTCTAGGGAGGGGCACAGATACGCAGTATTTT. It is translated as CSVEVPPGRLGRGTDTQYF.

There are a few counts of this clone. This chain uses TRBV5-1 with TRBJ2-7, with 8 bases identical to TRBD1. CDR1 and CDR2 from the germline V gene are SGHRS and YFSETQ. CDR3 length: 14 residues. V lost 4 bases, J lost 6 bases, and 9 bases stayed unmatched. This CDR3 is CASSLLKTGVEQYF. Here the CDR3 DNA reads TGCGCCAGCAGCCTACTCAAGACAGGGGTCGAGCAGTACTTC.

The chain has TRBV15 and TRBJ2-7, with D maybe TRBD2 (6 bases). The germline V gene encodes CDR1 LNHNV and CDR2 YYDKDF (reference sequence). The ends were cut back, 2 bases at V and 0 bases at J, with 14 bases in the middle. The CDR3 loop spans 16 amino acids. The CDR3 protein is CATSRKGLDSSYEQYF. In DNA form, the CDR3 reads TGTGCCACCAGCAGAAAGGGACTCGACAGCTCCTACGAGCAGTACTTC. Supplemented by reference TRBV15 and TRBJ2-7, the full variable domain reads DAMVIQNPRYQVTQFGKPVTLSCSQTLNHNVMYWYQQKSSQAPKLLFHYYDKDFNNEADTPDNFQSRRPNTSFCFLDIRSPGLGDTAMYLCATSRKGLDSSYEQYFGPGTRLTVT.

V is TRBV29-1 and J is TRBJ2-5; D is possibly TRBD1 (7 bases). The CDR3 spans 12 residues. Per germline, CDR1 SQVTM and CDR2 ANQGSEA. V gave up 5 bases and J gave up 5 bases, with 12 bases separating them. The CDR3 bases are TGCAGCGTTCACTCAGGGGGGGAGACCCAGTACTTC. It yields the protein CSVHSGGETQYF.

The sample holds one count of this clone. The V gene is TRBV25-1, the J gene TRBJ2-1; 10 positions agree with TRBD2. This CDR3 comprises 15 residues. J lost 7 bases, V lost 6 bases, and 9 bases had no gene match. Germline V CDR1 and CDR2: MGHDK, SYGVNS. The CDR3 reads CASRLGLAGDNEQFF. DNA of the CDR3: TGTGCCAGCAGATTGGGGCTAGCGGGAGATAATGAGCAGTTCTTC.

The chain has TRBV7-8 and TRBJ1-2; 7 bases line up with TRBD1. The CDR3 has 13 amino acids. Per germline, CDR1 SGHVS and CDR2 FQNEAQ. With 6 bases clipped from V and 7 bases from J, the junction kept 8 bases outside the gene matches. The CDR3 nucleotides read TGTGCCAGCAGTCCAACAGGGGCCTCTGGCTACACCTTC. Amino acid sequence: CASSPTGASGYTF. Using reference TRBV7-8 and TRBJ1-2 for the parts outside the CDR3, the full variable domain is GAGVSQSPRYKVAKRGQDVALRCDPISGHVSLFWYQQALGQGPEFLTYFQNEAQLDKSGLPSDRFFAERPEGSVSTLKIQRTQQEDSAVYLCASSPTGASGYTFGSGTRLTVV.

The chain uses TRBV7-9 and TRBJ2-7, with unresolved D. The CDR3 runs to 14 residues. Between the trimmed V and J ends, which lost 3 bases and 6 bases, there was a span of 15 bases. Germline CDR1 reads SEHNR; CDR2 reads FQNEAQ (reference sequence). CDR3 region: CASSFGQRSGEQYF. The DNA for the CDR3 is TGTGCCAGCAGCTTTGGTCAGCGTTCGGGCGAGCAGTACTTC. Supplemented by reference TRBV7-9 and TRBJ2-7, the full variable domain reads DTGVSQNPRHKITKRGQNVTFRCDPISEHNRLYWYRQTLGQGPEFLTYFQNEAQLEKSRLLSDRFSAERPKGSFSTLEIQRTEQGDSAMYLCASSFGQRSGEQYFGPGTRLTVT.

The rearrangement joins TRBV27 to TRBJ2-1; possibly TRBD2 for D (6 bases). Germline V CDR1 and CDR2: MNHEY, SMNVEV (reference sequence). The V end lost 6 bases, the J end lost 5 bases, and 11 bases lay between the germline ends. The CDR3 spans 13 residues. The CDR3: CASSLGLNNEQFF. The CDR3 DNA follows: TGTGCCAGCAGCCTGGGACTGAACAATGAGCAGTTCTTC.

V usage is TRBV28 and J usage is TRBJ2-1; TRBD2 aligns across 10 bases. Germline CDR1 is MDHEN and CDR2 is SYDVKM. The V segment lost 4 bases and the J segment 9 bases; nucleotides outside the gene matches: 15. This CDR3 comprises 17 residues. For the CDR3, the DNA is TGTGCCAGCAGTTCAACCTACGGAGCGGGAGGGCCAGGTGAGCAGTTCTTC. Amino acids: CASSSTYGAGGPGEQFF.

This chain uses TRBV15 with TRBJ1-3; D gene uncertain. The V end lost 0 bases, the J end lost 0 bases, and 9 bases lay between the germline ends. The CDR3 loop spans 16 amino acids. Germline assignment: CDR1 LNHNV and CDR2 YYDKDF (reference sequence). In nucleotides, the CDR3 is TGTGCCACCAGCAGAGATCTACCAAGCTCTGGAAACACCATATATTTT. Protein product: CATSRDLPSSGNTIYF.

The chain joins TRBV6-5 to TRBJ1-1; D not resolved. Trimming cost V 6 bases and J 4 bases, with 12 bases left between them. CDR3 length equals 13 residues. CDR1 and CDR2 (germline): MNHEY, SVGAGI. The CDR3 nucleotides read TGTGCCAGCAGCCTACGAGAGGGCACTGAAGCTTTCTTT. It is translated as CASSLREGTEAFF.

The chain uses TRBV13 and TRBJ2-7; 8 bases map to TRBD1. CDR3 length: 13 amino acids. In germline, CDR1 is PRHDT, CDR2 FYEKMQ (reference sequence). The J segment lost 6 bases and the V segment lost 5 bases, leaving 6 bases of the junction unmatched. CDR3 DNA sequence: TGTGCCAGCAGCCGACAGGGGCTGAGCGAGCAGTACTTC. Encoded protein: CASSRQGLSEQYF.

The chain recombines TRBV4-2 with TRBJ2-7, with TRBD2 matching over 8 bases. Losses at the gene ends were 4 bases for V and 3 bases for J; bases not matched to a gene: 11. The CDR3 extends over 16 amino acids. Germline V gene lookup returns CDR1 LGHNA and CDR2 YNFKEQ. The DNA of the CDR3 is TGTGCCAGCAGCCTGTCGGGACTAGGCTCCCACTACGAGCAGTACTTC. Its translation is CASSLSGLGSHYEQYF.